One sample yielded the 30 T cell receptor beta chains listed below, sequenced in a study of cytomegalovirus exposure and HLA in healthy donors. The protocol was immunoSEQ multiplex PCR, while the TCRdb copy is restricted to in-frame clones and leaves out a portion. The sample lists 150,000 to 200,000 clones, about nine tenths seen once, with about 9.3% in the top ten. The material sequenced was PBMCs. These receptors came from a woman aged 18-29 years in good health and CMV-seropositive.

The rearrangement links TRBV9 to TRBJ2-3, with 7 bases that match TRBD2. The V gene's germline CDR1 is SGDLS and CDR2 YYNGEE. V shed 6 bases and J 1 base; nucleotides not matched to a gene: 8. The CDR3 loop spans 15 amino acids. The CDR3 DNA is TGTGCCAGCACCTTTACTAGCGCCCGCACAGATACGCAGTATTTT. Protein: CASTFTSARTDTQYF.

The V gene is TRBV30, the J gene TRBJ2-1; 9 nucleotides match TRBD1. The ends lost 3 bases at V and 8 bases at J; junction bases unmatched: 8. The CDR3 totals 14 residues. Germline V lookup: CDR1 GTSNPN, CDR2 SVGIG (reference sequence). The CDR3 bases are TGTGCCTGGAGAAACAGGGGGCGGAATGATGAGCAGTTCTTC. This encodes CAWRNRGRNDEQFF.

The V and J genes are TRBV6-1 and TRBJ1-1; tentatively, D is TRBD1 (6 bases). The CDR3 has 15 residues. V gave up 5 bases and J gave up 1 base, with 14 bases separating them. The germline CDR1 and CDR2 sequences are MNHNS and SASEGT. For the CDR3, the DNA is TGTGCCAGCAGTCCTTACAGGGACACGAACACTGAAGCTTTCTTT. As protein: CASSPYRDTNTEAFF.

The CDR3 region has the DNA TGTGCCAGCATCTCGGTGGGGAGAAATGAAAAACTGTTTTTT. Translated, it gives CASISVGRNEKLFF. This chain joins TRBV28 and TRBJ1-4; the D is unclear. V lost 7 bases and J 5 bases, leaving 14 bases between the germline ends. Germline values: CDR1 MDHEN, CDR2 SYDVKM. This CDR3 contains 14 residues.

CDR3 sequence: CASSPSLFGQGRDTEAFF. The CDR3 coding sequence is TGTGCCAGCTCACCGAGCCTATTTGGACAGGGAAGGGACACTGAAGCTTTCTTT. The chain employs TRBV18 and TRBJ1-1, with 8 bases identical to TRBD1. Trimming removed 3 bases from V and 3 bases from J; junction bases left unmatched: 15. This CDR3 has 18 amino acids. CDR1 is KGHSH, CDR2 LQKENI, per germline.

The chain joins TRBV11-1 to TRBJ2-7; 9 nucleotides line up with TRBD1. Germline CDR1 and CDR2: SGHAT and FQDESV (reference sequence). This CDR3 is built from 11 residues. V was pared by 8 bases and J by 9 bases, with 5 bases of the junction left unmatched. The CDR3 loop reads CASRRDRVQYF. In nucleotides, the CDR3 is TGTGCCAGCCGGAGGGACAGGGTGCAGTACTTC.

The chain employs TRBV10-3 and TRBJ2-1; D is perhaps TRBD2 (5 bases). The CDR3 is made up of 13 amino acids. Trimming removed 7 bases at V and 5 bases at J, with 12 bases between. Germline values: CDR1 ENHRY, CDR2 SYGVKD. CDR3 amino acids: CAITGSADNEQFF. The CDR3 coding sequence is TGTGCCATCACGGGTAGCGCCGACAATGAGCAGTTCTTC.

This chain connects TRBV7-6 to TRBJ2-3; 11 nucleotides match TRBD2. Trimming took 2 bases from V and 2 from J; bases not matched to a gene: 6. This CDR3 has 17 residues. Germline values: CDR1 SGHVS, CDR2 FNYEAQ. DNA of the CDR3: TGTGCCAGCAGCTTAAAGGGGACTAGCGGTTACACAGATACGCAGTATTTT. Its translation: CASSLKGTSGYTDTQYF.

V and J are TRBV7-3 and TRBJ2-1; TRBD2 agrees at 8 bases. The germline V gene has CDR1 SGHTA and CDR2 FQGTGA. V lost 5 bases to trimming and J lost 9 bases; unmatched junction nucleotides: 15. This CDR3 comprises 16 residues. The CDR3 sequence: CASSPRGPAGAGEQFF. CDR3 DNA: TGTGCCAGCAGCCCCCGGGGGCCAGCGGGAGCAGGTGAGCAGTTCTTC.

This clone was recorded a few times. V usage is TRBV7-8 and J usage is TRBJ2-7, with D possibly matching TRBD1 (6 bases). The CDR3 is made up of 12 amino acids. V lost 2 bases and J 6 bases, leaving 8 bases between the germline ends. CDR1 SGHVS and CDR2 FQNEAQ come from the germline V gene. The CDR3 reads CASSLYRAEQYF. The CDR3 nucleotides are TGTGCCAGCAGCTTATACAGGGCCGAGCAGTACTTC. Full variable domain (rest looked up from reference TRBV7-8 and TRBJ2-7): GAGVSQSPRYKVAKRGQDVALRCDPISGHVSLFWYQQALGQGPEFLTYFQNEAQLDKSGLPSDRFFAERPEGSVSTLKIQRTQQEDSAVYLCASSLYRAEQYFGPGTRLTVT.

V usage is TRBV11-1 and J usage is TRBJ1-2; perhaps TRBD1 as D (5 bases). Germline loops: CDR1 SGHAT, CDR2 FQDESV (reference sequence). Deletions cut 5 bases from V and 0 bases from J, with 16 bases between. This CDR3 has 16 residues. The CDR3 DNA sequence: TGTGCCAGCAGCCAATCTGACAGCCACCCTAACTATGGCTACACCTTC. Protein: CASSQSDSHPNYGYTF. Based on the CDR3 plus reference TRBV11-1 and TRBJ1-2, the full variable domain is EAEVAQSPRYKITEKSQAVAFWCDPISGHATLYWYRQILGQGPELLVQFQDESVVDDSQLPKDRFSAERLKGVDSTLKIQPAELGDSAMYLCASSQSDSHPNYGYTFGSGTRLTVV.

This clone was detected a few times. The rearrangement joins TRBV5-6 to TRBJ2-7, with D perhaps being TRBD1 or TRBD2 (5 bases each). The CDR3 has 15 residues. Germline values: CDR1 SGHDT, CDR2 YYEEEE. V was pared by 4 bases and J by 1 base, with 15 bases between. The CDR3 nucleotides read TGTGCCAGCAGCCTGGGGCTAGGCGGGTCCTACGAGCAGTACTTC. It is translated as CASSLGLGGSYEQYF.

The chain has TRBV29-1 and TRBJ1-1; 11 bases line up with TRBD1. The CDR3 length is 13 residues. J lost 4 bases, V lost 8 bases, and 6 bases had no gene match. The V gene's germline CDR1 is SQVTM and CDR2 ANQGSEA. The CDR3 DNA reads TGCAGCACCTCCGGGACAGGGGGCACTGAAGCTTTCTTT. This codes for CSTSGTGGTEAFF. Full variable domain (outside the CDR3, taken from reference TRBV29-1 and TRBJ1-1): SAVISQKPSRDICQRGTSLTIQCQVDSQVTMMFWYRQQPGQSLTLIATANQGSEATYESGFVIDKFPISRPNLTFSTLTVSNMSPEDSSIYLCSTSGTGGTEAFFGQGTRLTVV.

The J gene is TRBJ2-7, the V gene TRBV18; 9 bases map to TRBD1. The CDR3 covers 14 residues. The V gene's germline CDR1 is KGHSH and CDR2 LQKENI. The ends lost 6 bases at V and 8 bases at J; junction bases unmatched: 11. This CDR3 is CASSLGTGIVQQYF. In DNA form, the CDR3 reads TGTGCCAGCTCCCTTGGGACAGGGATTGTACAGCAGTACTTC.

This chain joins TRBV28 and TRBJ2-3, with 8 bases identical to TRBD2. The CDR3 is made up of 14 amino acids. V gave up 4 bases and J gave up 4 bases; unmatched junction bases: 4. CDR1 and CDR2 from the germline V gene are MDHEN and SYDVKM. CDR3 loop: CASSSGLAPDTQYF. CDR3 nucleotide sequence: TGTGCCAGCAGTTCCGGACTAGCCCCAGATACGCAGTATTTT.

The chain uses TRBV12-5 and TRBJ1-5; TRBD1 might be the D (6 bases). The CDR3 loop spans 16 amino acids. Germline assignment: CDR1 LGHNT and CDR2 FRNRAP. Trimming removed 5 bases from V and 0 bases from J, with 14 bases in between. This chain's CDR3 is CASGQMQGYSNQPQHF. DNA for the CDR3: TGTGCTAGTGGTCAAATGCAGGGGTATAGCAATCAGCCCCAGCATTTT.

The table lists this clone with a count of one. The chain is built from TRBV27 and TRBJ2-2, with D maybe TRBD1 (6 bases). CDR1 is MNHEY and CDR2 is SMNVEV in the germline V gene (reference sequence). This CDR3 is built from 15 residues. Trimming took 3 bases from V and 7 from J, leaving 15 bases between them. The CDR3 nucleotides read TGTGCCAGCAGTTTGGATGCAGGGGCAATCGGGGAGCTGTTTTTT. Translation: CASSLDAGAIGELFF.

V gene TRBV10-3 combines with J gene TRBJ2-7, with D maybe TRBD1 (5 bases). This CDR3 contains 13 residues. V lost 2 bases, J lost 5 bases, and 10 bases lay in between. Germline V lookup: CDR1 ENHRY, CDR2 SYGVKD. Here the CDR3 reads CAISETYRNEQYF. Written as DNA, the CDR3 is TGTGCCATCAGTGAGACCTACAGGAACGAGCAGTACTTC.

The chain couples TRBV5-1 to TRBJ2-1; 8 bases fit TRBD2. From germline, CDR1 is SGHRS and CDR2 YFSETQ. There are 14 residues in the CDR3. V shed 5 bases, J shed 7 bases, and the junction held 8 bases outside the gene matches. As DNA, the CDR3 is TGCGCCAGCAGTCCTATAGCGGGAAATAATGAGCAGTTCTTC. This codes for CASSPIAGNNEQFF.

This chain links TRBV6-4 with TRBJ2-1; TRBD2 matches at 10 bases. V lost 4 bases to trimming and J lost 4 bases; unmatched junction nucleotides: 7. Germline CDR1 is MRHNA and CDR2 is SNTAGT. The CDR3 spans 16 residues. CDR3 sequence: CASSGLAGEGYNEQFF. DNA of the CDR3: TGTGCCAGCAGTGGGCTAGCGGGAGAAGGGTACAATGAGCAGTTCTTC.

This sequence joins TRBV11-3 and TRBJ2-3, with 12 positions matching TRBD2. This CDR3 has 16 residues. Trimming took 5 bases from V and 6 from J; bases not matched to a gene: 9. Germline V gives CDR1 SGHNT, CDR2 YENEEA. The CDR3 loop reads CASSPEGLAGMDTQYF. The CDR3 DNA reads TGTGCCAGCAGCCCGGAAGGACTAGCGGGAATGGATACGCAGTATTTT.

The chain recombines TRBV29-1 with TRBJ2-7; maybe TRBD1 (5 bases). This CDR3 is built from 15 residues. CDR1 and CDR2 (germline): SQVTM, ANQGSEA. Trimming left V 4 bases short and J 5 bases short, with 21 bases between. CDR3 DNA sequence: TGCAGCGTTGGGAGACTGGGGCTGCCTGTCGACGAGCAGTACTTC. Protein: CSVGRLGLPVDEQYF.

This clone was seen only a few times. The chain joins TRBV6-5 to TRBJ1-5; the D is unclear. The CDR3 spans 13 residues. V lost 6 bases, J lost 11 bases, and 17 bases lay in between. The V gene's germline CDR1 is MNHEY and CDR2 SVGAGI. The CDR3 region has the DNA TGTGCCAGCAGCCCAGGTGGTAGGGAGGCCCAGCATTTT. Translation gives CASSPGGREAQHF.

The chain combines TRBV20-1 with TRBJ1-1; 7 nucleotides line up with TRBD1. Germline V lookup: CDR1 DFQATT, CDR2 SNEGSKA (reference sequence). The CDR3 covers 11 residues. J gave up 7 bases and V 3 bases, and 2 bases lay outside the gene matches. CDR3 DNA sequence: TGCAGTGCTAGCAGGACAGGTGAAGCTTTCTTT. As protein: CSASRTGEAFF.

The V gene is TRBV4-3, the J gene TRBJ2-1, with no clear D. Deletions cut 0 bases from V and 5 bases from J, with 8 bases between. In germline, CDR1 is LGHNA, CDR2 YSLEER. The CDR3 totals 14 residues. This CDR3 reads CASSQDSLNNEQFF. For the CDR3, the DNA is TGCGCCAGCAGCCAAGATTCACTAAACAATGAGCAGTTCTTC.

The chain is built from TRBV5-1 and TRBJ2-1; 7 bases map to TRBD2. The ends lost 1 base at V and 0 bases at J; junction bases unmatched: 1. The CDR3 is made up of 15 amino acids. Germline values: CDR1 SGHRS, CDR2 YFSETQ. In DNA, the CDR3 is TGCGCCAGCAGCTTGATAGCGGGCTCCTACAATGAGCAGTTCTTC. Amino acid sequence: CASSLIAGSYNEQFF.

The chain joins TRBV9 to TRBJ2-2; D perhaps matches TRBD1 (6 bases). Trimming took off 4 bases at V and 2 bases at J, with 12 bases between the two ends. The CDR3 is made up of 15 amino acids. Per the germline V gene, CDR1 is SGDLS and CDR2 is YYNGEE. The CDR3 region is CASSPGQTNTGELFF. In nucleotides, the CDR3 is TGTGCCAGCAGCCCCGGACAGACTAACACCGGGGAGCTGTTTTTT.

The genes are TRBV19 and TRBJ2-2; D uncertain. The length of the CDR3 is 12 residues. V was shortened by 5 bases and J by 4 bases, with 5 bases between the two germline ends. CDR1 and CDR2 (germline): LNHDA, SQIVND (reference sequence). CDR3 amino acids: CASSLGTGELFF. The DNA of the CDR3 is TGTGCCAGTAGTCTCGGCACCGGGGAGCTGTTTTTT.

The chain is built from TRBV14 and TRBJ1-1; TRBD1 might be the D (5 bases). Germline CDR1 and CDR2: SGHDN and FVKESK. Between the trimmed V and J ends, which lost 0 bases and 10 bases, there was a span of 12 bases. The CDR3 length is 13 residues. CDR3 nucleotide sequence: TGTGCCAGCAGCCAAGATGGTGCGGGGGTAGCTTTCTTT. Translated, it gives CASSQDGAGVAFF.

This CDR3 is CASSDLRQGQEKLFF. The DNA of the CDR3 is TGTGCCAGCAGTGACCTTAGACAGGGGCAAGAAAAACTGTTTTTT. The V and J genes are TRBV25-1 and TRBJ1-4; 8 positions agree with TRBD1. CDR1 and CDR2 from the germline V gene are MGHDK and SYGVNS. After removal of 3 bases from V and 8 bases from J, the junction contained 8 bases not matched to a gene. The CDR3 runs to 15 residues.